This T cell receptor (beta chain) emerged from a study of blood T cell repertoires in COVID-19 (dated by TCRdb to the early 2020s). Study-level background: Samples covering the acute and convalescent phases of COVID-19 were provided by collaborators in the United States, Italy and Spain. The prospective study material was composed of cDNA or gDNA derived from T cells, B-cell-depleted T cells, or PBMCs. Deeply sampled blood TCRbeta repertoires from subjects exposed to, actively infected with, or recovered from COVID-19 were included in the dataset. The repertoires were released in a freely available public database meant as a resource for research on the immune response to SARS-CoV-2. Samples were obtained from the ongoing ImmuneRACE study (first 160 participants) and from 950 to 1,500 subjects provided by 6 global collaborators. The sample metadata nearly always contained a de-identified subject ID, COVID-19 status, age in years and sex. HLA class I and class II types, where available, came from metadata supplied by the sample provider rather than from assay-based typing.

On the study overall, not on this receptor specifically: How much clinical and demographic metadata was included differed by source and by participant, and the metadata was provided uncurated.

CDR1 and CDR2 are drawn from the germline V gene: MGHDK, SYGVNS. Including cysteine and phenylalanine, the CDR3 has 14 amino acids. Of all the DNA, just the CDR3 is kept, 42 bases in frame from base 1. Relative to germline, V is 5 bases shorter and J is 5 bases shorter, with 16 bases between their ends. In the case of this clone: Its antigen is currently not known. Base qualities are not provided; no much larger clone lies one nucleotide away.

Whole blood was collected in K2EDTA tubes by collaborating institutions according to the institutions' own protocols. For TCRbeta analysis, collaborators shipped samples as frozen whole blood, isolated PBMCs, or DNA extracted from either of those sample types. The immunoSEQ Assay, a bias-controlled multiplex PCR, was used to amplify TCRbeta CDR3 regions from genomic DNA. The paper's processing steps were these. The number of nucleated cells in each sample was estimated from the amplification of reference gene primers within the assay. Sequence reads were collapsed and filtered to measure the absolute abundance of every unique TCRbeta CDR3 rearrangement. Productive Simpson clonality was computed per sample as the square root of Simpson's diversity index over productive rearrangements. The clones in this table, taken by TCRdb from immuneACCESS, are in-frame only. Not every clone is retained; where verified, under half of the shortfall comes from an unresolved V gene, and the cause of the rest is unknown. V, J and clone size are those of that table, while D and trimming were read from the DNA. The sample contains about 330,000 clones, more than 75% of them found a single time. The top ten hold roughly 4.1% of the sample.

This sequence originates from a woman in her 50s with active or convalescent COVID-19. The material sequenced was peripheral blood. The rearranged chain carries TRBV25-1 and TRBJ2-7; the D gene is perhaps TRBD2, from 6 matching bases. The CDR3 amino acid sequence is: CASSPFRDFHEQYF. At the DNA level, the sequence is TGTGCCAGCAGTCCATTCCGGGACTTCCACGAGCAGTACTTC.